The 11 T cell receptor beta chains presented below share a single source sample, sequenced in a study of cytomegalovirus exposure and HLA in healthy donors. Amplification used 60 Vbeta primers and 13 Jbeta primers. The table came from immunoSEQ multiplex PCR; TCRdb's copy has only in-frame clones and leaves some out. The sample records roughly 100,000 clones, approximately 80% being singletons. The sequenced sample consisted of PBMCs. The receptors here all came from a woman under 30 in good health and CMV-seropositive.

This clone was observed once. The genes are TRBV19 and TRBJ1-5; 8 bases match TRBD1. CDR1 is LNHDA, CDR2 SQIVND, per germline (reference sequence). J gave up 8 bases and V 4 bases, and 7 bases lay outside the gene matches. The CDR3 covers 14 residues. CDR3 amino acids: CASSNDRGYEPQHF. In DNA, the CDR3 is TGTGCCAGTAGTAACGACAGGGGTTATGAGCCCCAGCATTTT.

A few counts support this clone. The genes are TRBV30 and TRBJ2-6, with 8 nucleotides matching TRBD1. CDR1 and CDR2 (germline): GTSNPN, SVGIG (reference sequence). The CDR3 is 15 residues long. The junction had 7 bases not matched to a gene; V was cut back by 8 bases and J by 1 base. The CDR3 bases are TGTGCCCGTGACAGGGGCGGGTCTGGGGCCAACGTCCTGACTTTC. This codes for CARDRGGSGANVLTF.

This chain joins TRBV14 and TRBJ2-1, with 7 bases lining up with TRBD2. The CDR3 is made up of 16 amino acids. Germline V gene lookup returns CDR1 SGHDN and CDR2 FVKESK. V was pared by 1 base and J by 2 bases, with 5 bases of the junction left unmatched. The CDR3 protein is CASSQVTSDPYNEQFF. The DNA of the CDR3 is TGTGCCAGCAGCCAAGTTACTAGCGACCCCTACAATGAGCAGTTCTTC.

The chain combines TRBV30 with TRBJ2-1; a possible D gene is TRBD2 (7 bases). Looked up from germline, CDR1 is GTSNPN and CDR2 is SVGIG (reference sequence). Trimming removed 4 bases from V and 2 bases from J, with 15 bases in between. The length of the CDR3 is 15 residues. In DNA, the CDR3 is TGTGCCTGGATCCCAGCGGGACAAGCCTACAATGAGCAGTTCTTC. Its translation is CAWIPAGQAYNEQFF.

The CDR3 spells CASSEMWTGNTEAFF. The CDR3 nucleotides read TGTGCCAGCAGTGAAATGTGGACGGGAAACACTGAAGCTTTCTTT. This chain joins TRBV2 and TRBJ1-1; D gene uncertain. Germline V lookup: CDR1 SNHLY, CDR2 FYNNEI. The V end lost 2 bases, the J end lost 2 bases, and 12 bases lay between the germline ends. The CDR3 runs 15 residues.

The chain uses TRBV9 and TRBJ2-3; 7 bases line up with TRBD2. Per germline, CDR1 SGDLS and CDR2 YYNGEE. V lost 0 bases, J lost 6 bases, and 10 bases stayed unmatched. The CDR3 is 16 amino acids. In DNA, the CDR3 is TGTGCCAGCAGCGTAGGTGTTCTAGCGGCGGTGGATACGCAGTATTTT. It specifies CASSVGVLAAVDTQYF.

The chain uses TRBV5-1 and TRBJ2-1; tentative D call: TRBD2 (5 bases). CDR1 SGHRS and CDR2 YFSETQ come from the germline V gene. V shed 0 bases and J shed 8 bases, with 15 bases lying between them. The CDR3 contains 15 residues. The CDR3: CASSLVGGNGYEQFF. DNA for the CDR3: TGCGCCAGCAGCTTGGTTGGAGGTAACGGCTATGAGCAGTTCTTC.

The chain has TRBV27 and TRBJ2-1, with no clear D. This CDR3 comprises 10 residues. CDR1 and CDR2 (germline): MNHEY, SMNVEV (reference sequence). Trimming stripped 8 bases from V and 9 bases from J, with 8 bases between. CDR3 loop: CASAALEQFF. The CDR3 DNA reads TGTGCCAGCGCGGCGCTTGAGCAGTTCTTC.

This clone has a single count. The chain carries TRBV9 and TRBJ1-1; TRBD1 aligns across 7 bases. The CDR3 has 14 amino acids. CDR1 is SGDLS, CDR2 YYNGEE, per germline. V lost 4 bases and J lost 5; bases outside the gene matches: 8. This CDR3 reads CASSLRQGSTEAFF. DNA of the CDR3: TGTGCCAGCAGCCTCAGACAGGGCTCAACTGAAGCTTTCTTT.

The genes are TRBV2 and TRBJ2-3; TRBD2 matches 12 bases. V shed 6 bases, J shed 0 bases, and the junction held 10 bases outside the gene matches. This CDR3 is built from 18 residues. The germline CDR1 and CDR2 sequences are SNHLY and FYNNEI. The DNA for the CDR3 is TGTGCCAGCAGCCAAGAGGGACTAGCGGGTTTAAGCACAGATACGCAGTATTTT. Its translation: CASSQEGLAGLSTDTQYF.

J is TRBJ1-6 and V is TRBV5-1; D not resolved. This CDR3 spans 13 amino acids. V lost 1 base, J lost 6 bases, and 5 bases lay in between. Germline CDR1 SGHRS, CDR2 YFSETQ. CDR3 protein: CASSLTVNSPLHF. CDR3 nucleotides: TGCGCCAGCAGCTTGACAGTTAATTCACCCCTCCACTTT.